Sequencing of this TCR beta chain was carried out in a study of blood T cell repertoires in COVID-19. The CDR3 runs to 15 residues. The germline V and J ends were trimmed by 3 bases and 10 bases, with 16 bases remaining between them. Per germline, CDR1 SGHAT and CDR2 FQNNGV. Assay: immunoSEQ multiplex PCR; the TCRdb copy retains only in-frame clones and omits some. Here the sample spans roughly 500,000 clones, 70% to 90% being singletons. The sequence came from a human donor in a cohort sampled during active COVID-19. The chain carries TRBV11-2 and TRBJ1-6; D is uncertain. The sequenced sample was peripheral blood. As DNA, the CDR3 is TGTGCCAGCAGCTTTACCCGAATGGCGGGGTCACCCCTCCACTTT. As protein: CASSFTRMAGSPLHF.